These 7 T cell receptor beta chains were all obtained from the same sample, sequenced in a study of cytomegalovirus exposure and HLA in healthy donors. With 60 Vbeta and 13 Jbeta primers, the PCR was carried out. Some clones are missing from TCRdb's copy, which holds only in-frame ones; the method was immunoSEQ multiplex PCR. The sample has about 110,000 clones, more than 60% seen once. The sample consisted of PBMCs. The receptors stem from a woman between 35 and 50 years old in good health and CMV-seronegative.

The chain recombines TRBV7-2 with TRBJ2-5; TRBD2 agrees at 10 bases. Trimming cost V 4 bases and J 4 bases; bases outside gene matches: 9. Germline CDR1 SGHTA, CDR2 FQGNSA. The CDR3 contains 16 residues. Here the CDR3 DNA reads TGTGCCAGCAGCTCAAGGGGAGCGGGGGGGCGAGAGACCCAGTACTTC. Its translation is CASSSRGAGGRETQYF. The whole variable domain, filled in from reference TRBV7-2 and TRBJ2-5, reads GAGVSQSPSNKVTEKGKDVELRCDPISGHTALYWYRQSLGQGLEFLIYFQGNSAPDKSGLPSDRFSAERTGGSVSTLTIQRTQQEDSAVYLCASSSRGAGGRETQYFGPGTRLLVL.

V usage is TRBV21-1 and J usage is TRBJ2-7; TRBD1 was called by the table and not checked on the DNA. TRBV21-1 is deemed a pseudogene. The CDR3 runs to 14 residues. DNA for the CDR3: TGTGCCAGCAGAACCGGGACAGGGGGCGCCGAGCAGTACTTC. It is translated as CASRTGTGGAEQYF.

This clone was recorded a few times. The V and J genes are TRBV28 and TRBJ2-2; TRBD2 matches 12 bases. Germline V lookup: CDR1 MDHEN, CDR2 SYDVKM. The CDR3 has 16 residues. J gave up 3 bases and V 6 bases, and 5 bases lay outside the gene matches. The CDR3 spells CASRAGTSGYTGELFF. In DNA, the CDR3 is TGTGCCAGCAGAGCTGGGACTAGCGGGTACACCGGGGAGCTGTTTTTT.

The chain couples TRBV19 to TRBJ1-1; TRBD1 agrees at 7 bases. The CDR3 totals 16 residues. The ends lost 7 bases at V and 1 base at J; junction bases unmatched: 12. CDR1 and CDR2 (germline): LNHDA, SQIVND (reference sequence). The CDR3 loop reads CASKPSYDRANTEAFF. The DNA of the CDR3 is TGTGCCAGTAAACCATCTTACGACAGGGCGAACACTGAAGCTTTCTTT. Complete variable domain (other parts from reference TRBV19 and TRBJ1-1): DGGITQSPKYLFRKEGQNVTLSCEQNLNHDAMYWYRQDPGQGLRLIYYSQIVNDFQKGDIAEGYSVSREKKESFPLTVTSAQKNPTAFYLCASKPSYDRANTEAFFGQGTRLTVV.

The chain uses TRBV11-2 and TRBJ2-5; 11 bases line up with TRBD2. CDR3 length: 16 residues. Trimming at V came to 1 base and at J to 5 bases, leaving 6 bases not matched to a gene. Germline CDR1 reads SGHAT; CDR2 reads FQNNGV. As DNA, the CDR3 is TGTGCCAGCAGCTTAGGGGAGACTAGCGGGGCGGAGACCCAGTACTTC. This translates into CASSLGETSGAETQYF.

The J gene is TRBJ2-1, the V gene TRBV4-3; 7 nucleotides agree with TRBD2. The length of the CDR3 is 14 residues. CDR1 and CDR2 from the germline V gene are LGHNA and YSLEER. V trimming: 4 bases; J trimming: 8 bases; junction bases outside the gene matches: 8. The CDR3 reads CASSPRGERDEQFF. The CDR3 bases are TGCGCCAGCAGCCCCCGGGGGGAGAGAGATGAGCAGTTCTTC.

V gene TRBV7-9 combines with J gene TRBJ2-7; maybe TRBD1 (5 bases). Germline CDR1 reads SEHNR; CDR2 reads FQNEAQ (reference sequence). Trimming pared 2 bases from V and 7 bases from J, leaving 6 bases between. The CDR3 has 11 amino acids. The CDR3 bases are TGTGCCAGCAGCTTACCAGGGGAGCAGTACTTC. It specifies CASSLPGEQYF.